This T cell receptor beta chain was obtained from a study of blood T cells in healthy people across ages. General study results and limits: Higher diversity, along with more naive CD4+ cells, distinguished long-lived donors from aged donors. Significant beta diversity loss was already apparent by age approximately 36, declining roughly linearly.

Germline CDR1 LGHDT, CDR2 YNNKEL (reference sequence). CDR3 length: 18 residues. In the case of this clonotype: The antigen is not known.

It was with a sample-barcoded 5' primer and a J-beta primer mix that a second PCR of roughly 7 to 12 cycles was run. Each cDNA was tagged by a template-switch adaptor containing 12 random nucleotides. MiXCR, run by TCRdb on the 5' RACE reads, gives a single entry per CDR3 protein. This table holds more than 650,000 distinct CDR3 sequences, around 25% found once. This sample was shared with a second study, whose subject was T cells of mothers and their children.

Sequences were obtained from blood. This sequence joins TRBV3-1 and TRBJ2-5; 13 positions agree with TRBD2. The J call may be mistaken, given a closer DNA end match to TRBJ2-1. The TCR was taken from a boy aged 10-17 years in good health. CDR3 sequence (DNA): TGTGCCAGCAGCGCCCGACTAGCGGGGGGTCCATTGAACAATGAGCAGTTCTTC. Translation: CASSARLAGGPLNNEQFF.